Following are 29 T cell receptor beta chains from one sample sequenced in a study of blood T cell repertoires in COVID-19 (dated by TCRdb to 2018 to 2021). The library was made by the immunoSEQ multiplex PCR assay. The source is immuneACCESS, and TCRdb retained only in-frame sequences with V and J called. Part of the clones is not carried over; for the studies checked, unresolved V genes explain less than half of this, and the remainder is unexplained. In this sample the table shows about 160,000 clones, around nine tenths of which occur a single time. Together, the top ten hold 10% of the sample. Sequencing was done on a sample of peripheral blood. The receptors were sampled from a woman in her seventies with COVID-19, enrolled during active disease.

The chain couples TRBV6-5 to TRBJ1-2; 9 positions match TRBD1. This CDR3 contains 14 residues. After removal of 7 bases from V and 8 bases from J, the junction contained 11 bases not matched to a gene. Germline values: CDR1 MNHEY, CDR2 SVGAGI. The CDR3 loop reads CASTRRGTGPGYTF. The CDR3 DNA reads as TGTGCCAGCACTCGAAGAGGGACAGGGCCCGGCTACACCTTC.

The V call is TRBV5-1, the J call TRBJ2-5, with 9 bases fitting TRBD2. From germline, CDR1 is SGHRS and CDR2 YFSETQ. The V gene end was trimmed by 5 bases and the J gene end by 2 bases; junction bases not matched to a gene: 7. This CDR3 is 15 amino acids long. The CDR3 region has the DNA TGCGCCAGCAGAGTAGCGGGGGCCTTACAAGAGACCCAGTACTTC. This translates into CASRVAGALQETQYF.

The chain carries TRBV6-5 and TRBJ1-1, with D unresolved. The ends were cut back, 6 bases at V and 4 bases at J, with 15 bases in the middle. This CDR3 has 14 amino acids. CDR1 MNHEY and CDR2 SVGAGI come from the germline V gene. The CDR3 sequence: CASRVGGRLTEAFF. CDR3 coding DNA: TGTGCCAGCAGGGTGGGAGGGCGACTCACTGAAGCTTTCTTT.

The chain joins TRBV10-3 to TRBJ2-7; 12 nucleotides agree with TRBD1. This CDR3 contains 14 residues. Trimming took 4 bases from V and 4 from J; bases not matched to a gene: 2. The germline CDR1 and CDR2 sequences are ENHRY and SYGVKD. The CDR3 DNA reads as TGTGCCATCAGTGGGGACAGGGGGCGGTACGAGCAGTACTTC. Protein: CAISGDRGRYEQYF.

The rearrangement uses TRBV11-2 and TRBJ1-3; D is possibly TRBD1 (5 bases). V gave up 0 bases and J gave up 1 base, with 13 bases separating them. Germline CDR1 and CDR2: SGHAT and FQNNGV. The CDR3 spans 17 residues. DNA of the CDR3: TGTGCCAGCAGCTTAGATTCTAGGGGAGGTTCTGGAAACACCATATATTTT. It specifies CASSLDSRGGSGNTIYF. The full variable domain, rest sourced from reference TRBV11-2 and TRBJ1-3, is EAGVAQSPRYKIIEKRQSVAFWCNPISGHATLYWYQQILGQGPKLLIQFQNNGVVDDSQLPKDRFSAERLKGVDSTLKIQPAKLEDSAVYLCASSLDSRGGSGNTIYFGEGSWLTVV.

The chain has TRBV6-5 and TRBJ2-2; D not certain. Germline V gene lookup returns CDR1 MNHEY and CDR2 SVGAGI. The CDR3 is 13 residues long. The V end lost 4 bases, the J end lost 8 bases, and 11 bases lay between the germline ends. This CDR3 reads CASSFDWRGELFF. The DNA for the CDR3 is TGTGCCAGCAGTTTTGACTGGAGAGGGGAGCTGTTTTTT.

The rearrangement uses TRBV3-1 (or the pseudogene TRBV3-2) and TRBJ1-1, with D possibly being TRBD1 (5 bases). The V end lost 3 bases, the J end lost 7 bases, and 15 bases lay between the germline ends. Germline V lookup: CDR1 LGHDT, CDR2 YNNKEL (reference sequence). The CDR3 has 14 amino acids. The CDR3 DNA is TGTGCCAGCAGCCACCTCTATGGGGGGGATGAAGCTTTCTTT. Its protein product is CASSHLYGGDEAFF.

J is TRBJ1-5 and V is TRBV18, with 8 bases fitting TRBD1. Germline V gene sequence: CDR1 KGHSH, CDR2 LQKENI. This CDR3 has 15 residues. Trimming took 4 bases from V and 6 from J; bases not matched to a gene: 8. DNA for the CDR3: TGTGCCAGCTCACTCGGACAGGGTTCGGTTCAGCCCCAGCATTTT. Its translation: CASSLGQGSVQPQHF. Supplemented by reference TRBV18 and TRBJ1-5, the full variable domain reads NAGVMQNPRHLVRRRGQEARLRCSPMKGHSHVYWYRQLPEEGLKFMVYLQKENIIDESGMPKERFSAEFPKEGPSILRIQQVVRGDSAAYFCASSLGQGSVQPQHFGDGTRLSIL.

V gene TRBV3-1 (or the pseudogene TRBV3-2) combines with J gene TRBJ2-2; D is undetermined. There are 14 residues in the CDR3. V lost 0 bases, J lost 3 bases, and 5 bases lay in between. The germline V gene encodes CDR1 LGHDT and CDR2 YNNKEL (reference sequence). The CDR3 here is CASSQDSHTGELFF. CDR3 nucleotides: TGTGCCAGCAGCCAAGACTCCCACACCGGGGAGCTGTTTTTT.

The chain joins TRBV28 to TRBJ2-7; D might be TRBD1 (6 bases). Trimming removed 6 bases from V and 6 bases from J, with 21 bases in between. The CDR3 runs 15 residues. Germline CDR1 is MDHEN and CDR2 is SYDVKM. The CDR3 nucleotides are TGTGCCAGCAGGAGCCACCGAATTACAGGGAGCGAGCAGTACTTC. Its translation is CASRSHRITGSEQYF. The full variable domain, in which reference TRBV28 and TRBJ2-7 provide the parts outside the CDR3, is DVKVTQSSRYLVKRTGEKVFLECVQDMDHENMFWYRQDPGLGLRLIYFSYDVKMKEKGDIPEGYSVSREKKERFSLILESASTNQTSMYLCASRSHRITGSEQYFGPGTRLTVT.

The chain recombines TRBV30 with TRBJ1-5, with D possibly matching TRBD1 (5 bases). Germline V gives CDR1 GTSNPN, CDR2 SVGIG (reference sequence). This CDR3 spans 13 amino acids. V was cut by 2 bases and J by 6 bases, with 11 bases left in between. CDR3 DNA: TGTGCCTGGAGTCCAAGGGGTGGTCAGCCCCAGCATTTT. Its protein product is CAWSPRGGQPQHF.

The chain is built from TRBV11-2 and TRBJ2-5; TRBD1 might be the D (6 bases). V was cut by 2 bases and J by 5 bases, with 15 bases left in between. This CDR3 comprises 15 residues. CDR1 and CDR2 from the germline V gene are SGHAT and FQNNGV. The CDR3 reads CASSLSGTLRETQYF. CDR3 nucleotides: TGTGCCAGCAGCTTATCAGGGACATTGAGGGAGACCCAGTACTTC.

The gene calls are TRBV24-1 and TRBJ1-5; TRBD1 agrees at 9 bases. The junction had 4 bases not matched to a gene; V was cut back by 7 bases and J by 4 bases. The CDR3 totals 14 residues. CDR1 is KGHDR, CDR2 SFDVKD, per germline. The CDR3 DNA reads as TGTGCCACCAGCCTCGGGACAGGGAATCAGCCCCAGCATTTT. Amino acids: CATSLGTGNQPQHF.

This sequence joins TRBV9 and TRBJ2-7; TRBD2 might be the D (6 bases). V lost 3 bases and J 4 bases, leaving 20 bases between the germline ends. There are 16 residues in the CDR3. Germline V gene lookup returns CDR1 SGDLS and CDR2 YYNGEE. The CDR3 DNA sequence: TGTGCCAGCAGCGCGGAACCGGGACTTTCCCTATACGAGCAGTACTTC. Protein product: CASSAEPGLSLYEQYF.

A single count supports this clone. The chain has TRBV19 and TRBJ2-3; 8 bases fit TRBD1. CDR1 is LNHDA and CDR2 is SQIVND in the germline V gene (reference sequence). CDR3 size: 19 residues. After removal of 7 bases from V and 0 bases from J, the junction contained 18 bases not matched to a gene. The CDR3 loop is CASIWTGPLFEPSTDTQYF. The DNA for the CDR3 is TGTGCCAGTATTTGGACAGGGCCTCTGTTCGAACCTAGCACAGATACGCAGTATTTT.

This clone has only a few counts. The chain has TRBV5-8 and TRBJ1-5; D not certain. With 0 bases removed from V and 8 bases from J, the gap between germline ends came to 9 bases. CDR3 size: 13 residues. The germline V gene has CDR1 SGHTS and CDR2 YDEGEE. CDR3: CASSLGPQKPQHF. In nucleotides, the CDR3 is TGTGCCAGCAGCTTGGGGCCCCAGAAGCCCCAGCATTTT.

The chain links TRBV18 to TRBJ1-4, with D possibly matching TRBD1 (6 bases). Trimming cost V 0 bases and J 2 bases, with 19 bases left between them. This CDR3 has 19 amino acids. The V gene's germline CDR1 is KGHSH and CDR2 LQKENI. CDR3 coding DNA: TGTGCCAGCTCACCACCCGGTCCCGGGACATTCGCGACTAATGAAAAACTGTTTTTT. It yields the protein CASSPPGPGTFATNEKLFF.

This chain links TRBV7-3 with TRBJ1-1; 7 positions agree with TRBD1. The CDR3 has 16 residues. The V segment lost 2 bases and the J segment 4 bases; nucleotides outside the gene matches: 10. Germline V gene lookup returns CDR1 SGHTA and CDR2 FQGTGA. The chain's CDR3 is CASSLVGTVPGTEAFF. The CDR3 bases are TGTGCCAGCAGCTTAGTCGGGACAGTGCCTGGCACTGAAGCTTTCTTT.

The chain recombines TRBV6-1 with TRBJ1-2; D gene ambiguous. Germline CDR1 reads MNHNS; CDR2 reads SASEGT. The V end lost 2 bases, the J end lost 8 bases, and 15 bases lay between the germline ends. The CDR3 is 14 residues long. CDR3 in amino acids: CASSELGGFYGYTF. CDR3 DNA sequence: TGTGCCAGCAGTGAATTAGGAGGGTTCTACGGCTACACCTTC.

This chain links TRBV2 with TRBJ2-5, with 8 bases lining up with TRBD2. Germline V lookup: CDR1 SNHLY, CDR2 FYNNEI. Trimming removed 6 bases from V and 5 bases from J; junction bases left unmatched: 8. The CDR3 consists of 14 residues. The CDR3 region is CASRKGLGGETQYF. The CDR3 DNA reads as TGTGCCAGCAGGAAGGGACTAGGGGGGGAGACCCAGTACTTC.

The chain is built from TRBV6-5 and TRBJ2-1; no clear D. The V end was cut by 6 bases, the J end by 0 bases, with 12 bases between. Germline CDR1 and CDR2: MNHEY and SVGAGI. The CDR3 consists of 15 residues. The CDR3 loop reads CASRPHTSSYNEQFF. The DNA of the CDR3 is TGTGCCAGCAGGCCCCACACAAGCTCCTACAATGAGCAGTTCTTC.

This sequence joins TRBV28 and TRBJ2-3; 12 positions agree with TRBD2. CDR1 and CDR2 from the germline V gene are MDHEN and SYDVKM. The CDR3 spans 13 residues. Trimming at V came to 6 bases and at J to 9 bases, leaving 4 bases not matched to a gene. CDR3 sequence: CASSAGLAGTQYF. In DNA, the CDR3 is TGTGCCAGCAGCGCCGGACTAGCGGGGACGCAGTATTTT.

With respect to this clone: Relative to the germline gene, one junction end is altered; a read error may explain this. The V gene is TRBV2, the J gene TRBJ2-7; 12 bases map to TRBD2. Per germline, CDR1 SNHLY and CDR2 FYNNEI. The CDR3 covers 13 residues. The CDR3 protein is CASSGEPGTSGPF. CDR3 nucleotides: TGTGCCAGCAGTGGAGAGCCCGGGACTAGCGGGCCCTTC.

CDR3 loop: CASSPQGGSNQPQHF. The CDR3 nucleotides read TGTGCCAGCAGCCCACAGGGCGGAAGCAATCAGCCCCAGCATTTT. The V gene is TRBV6-2 or TRBV6-3, the J gene TRBJ1-5; D might be TRBD1 (6 bases). This CDR3 region has 15 residues. Germline CDR1 reads MNHEY; CDR2 reads SVGEGT. V was clipped by 6 bases and J by 1 base, with 13 bases between them.

The V call is TRBV7-2, the J call TRBJ1-4; the match to TRBD1 covers 11 bases. V was clipped by 2 bases and J by 4 bases; unmatched bases: 9. CDR3 length: 18 residues. CDR1 is SGHTA and CDR2 is FQGNSA in the germline V gene. The CDR3 protein is CASSLRGPGTGGNEKLFF. The DNA of the CDR3 is TGTGCCAGCAGCTTAAGGGGCCCCGGGACAGGGGGTAATGAAAAACTGTTTTTT.

This chain uses TRBV3-1 (or the pseudogene TRBV3-2) with TRBJ2-3, with 15 bases that match TRBD2. Per germline, CDR1 LGHDT and CDR2 YNNKEL (reference sequence). The CDR3 contains 17 residues. V gave up 6 bases and J gave up 2 bases; unmatched junction bases: 6. This chain's CDR3 is CASRGTSGGTLTDTQYF. As DNA, the CDR3 is TGTGCCAGCAGAGGGACTAGCGGGGGGACCCTCACAGATACGCAGTATTTT.

The rearrangement uses TRBV19 and TRBJ2-2; 13 bases are a match to TRBD2. The V gene end was trimmed by 6 bases and the J gene end by 6 bases; junction bases not matched to a gene: 13. Germline CDR1 LNHDA, CDR2 SQIVND (reference sequence). The CDR3 has 18 residues. CDR3 nucleotides: TGTGCCAGTAGCGGACTAGCGGGGGCCCCCGGTTCAGCCGGGGAGCTGTTTTTT. It yields the protein CASSGLAGAPGSAGELFF.

This clone was recorded only once. The chain couples TRBV5-3 to TRBJ1-4; tentative D call: TRBD1 (6 bases). TRBV5-3 is identified as an open reading frame with a role that is uncertain. Between the trimmed V and J ends, which lost 7 bases and 6 bases, there was a span of 19 bases. This CDR3 is 15 amino acids long. The CDR3 DNA reads as TGTGCCAGAGATCGGGGCGGGGGCGTTTATGAAAAACTGTTTTTT. This encodes CARDRGGGVYEKLFF.

J is TRBJ1-2 and V is TRBV3-1 (or the pseudogene TRBV3-2), with a possible D match to TRBD1 (5 bases). V was cut by 1 base and J by 3 bases, with 12 bases left in between. The CDR3 runs to 15 residues. Per the germline V gene, CDR1 is LGHDT and CDR2 is YNNKEL (reference sequence). The CDR3 region has the DNA TGTGCCAGCAGCCAAGGAGTTGGGGCCCACTATGGCTACACCTTC. It encodes CASSQGVGAHYGYTF.